The T cell receptor (beta chain) described here comes from a study of T cell repertoires in ileal Crohn's disease. Background on the study: Biopsies of the neoterminal ileum at postoperative colonoscopy form M6 samples. Study results and caveats: Active smokers at surgery had more clonal expansions than non-smokers. Postoperative endoscopy occurred within one year, median roughly 7.1 months.

Time point here: neoterminal ileum biopsy at postoperative endoscopy, about 6 months after surgery. The germline V gene encodes CDR1 MDHEN and CDR2 SYDVKM. This CDR3 has 17 residues. Deletions cut 4 bases from V and 5 bases from J, with 21 bases between. As to this clone: Its antigen is as yet unknown.

Produced via immunoSEQ multiplex PCR; TCRdb's table is partial and in-frame only. The data show more than 3,000 clones, around 86% seen once. What was sequenced was ileal tissue. This sequence originates from an adult with Crohn's disease. The rearrangement links TRBV28 to TRBJ2-1, with D possibly being TRBD2 (6 bases). CDR3: CASSSTRPGLGNNEQFF. Here the CDR3 DNA reads TGTGCCAGCAGTTCCACACGACCGGGACTGGGTAACAATGAGCAGTTCTTC. The full variable domain, its missing parts supplied by reference TRBV28 and TRBJ2-1, is DVKVTQSSRYLVKRTGEKVFLECVQDMDHENMFWYRQDPGLGLRLIYFSYDVKMKEKGDIPEGYSVSREKKERFSLILESASTNQTSMYLCASSSTRPGLGNNEQFFGPGTRLTVL.